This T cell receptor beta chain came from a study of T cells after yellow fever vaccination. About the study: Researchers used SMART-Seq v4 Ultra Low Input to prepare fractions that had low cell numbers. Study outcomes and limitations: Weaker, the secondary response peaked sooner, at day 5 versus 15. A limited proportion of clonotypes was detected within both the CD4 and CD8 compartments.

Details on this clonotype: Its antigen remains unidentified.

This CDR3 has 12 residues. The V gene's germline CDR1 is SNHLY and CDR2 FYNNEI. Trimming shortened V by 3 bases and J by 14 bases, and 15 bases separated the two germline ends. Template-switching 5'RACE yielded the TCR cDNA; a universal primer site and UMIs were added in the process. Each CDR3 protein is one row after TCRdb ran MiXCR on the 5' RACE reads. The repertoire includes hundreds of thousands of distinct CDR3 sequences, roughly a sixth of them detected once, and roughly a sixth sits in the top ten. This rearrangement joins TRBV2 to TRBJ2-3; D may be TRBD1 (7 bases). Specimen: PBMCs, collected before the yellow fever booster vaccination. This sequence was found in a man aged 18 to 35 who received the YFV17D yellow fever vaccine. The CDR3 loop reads CASSDGGGGGYF. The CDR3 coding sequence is TGTGCCAGCAGTGACGGCGGAGGGGGCGGGTATTTT.